This T cell receptor beta chain comes out of a study of blood T cell repertoires in COVID-19. Study as a whole: In each case, the material was cDNA or gDNA derived from T cells, B-cell-depleted T cells, or PBMCs.

In the source study's methods: Estimation of nucleated cell counts was performed using reference gene primer amplification. The repertoire was sequenced with immunoSEQ multiplex PCR; TCRdb's copy has only in-frame clones and lacks some. The V and J calls and the clone size are those of that table, but D and trimming were determined from the DNA. The table records approximately 240,000 clones, 80% to 95% of them present only once. Germline CDR1 and CDR2: SEHNR and FQNEAQ (reference sequence). The CDR3 length is 14 residues. Trimming took 3 bases from V and 5 from J, leaving 13 bases between them. The chain couples TRBV7-9 to TRBJ2-5; tentative D call: TRBD1 (5 bases). The specimen sequenced was peripheral blood. This TCR was sampled from a man aged 25 to 40 with COVID-19, enrolled during active disease. The CDR3 DNA sequence: TGTGCCAGCAGCTTTGGGATTAAGGGGGAGACCCAGTACTTC. This encodes CASSFGIKGETQYF.